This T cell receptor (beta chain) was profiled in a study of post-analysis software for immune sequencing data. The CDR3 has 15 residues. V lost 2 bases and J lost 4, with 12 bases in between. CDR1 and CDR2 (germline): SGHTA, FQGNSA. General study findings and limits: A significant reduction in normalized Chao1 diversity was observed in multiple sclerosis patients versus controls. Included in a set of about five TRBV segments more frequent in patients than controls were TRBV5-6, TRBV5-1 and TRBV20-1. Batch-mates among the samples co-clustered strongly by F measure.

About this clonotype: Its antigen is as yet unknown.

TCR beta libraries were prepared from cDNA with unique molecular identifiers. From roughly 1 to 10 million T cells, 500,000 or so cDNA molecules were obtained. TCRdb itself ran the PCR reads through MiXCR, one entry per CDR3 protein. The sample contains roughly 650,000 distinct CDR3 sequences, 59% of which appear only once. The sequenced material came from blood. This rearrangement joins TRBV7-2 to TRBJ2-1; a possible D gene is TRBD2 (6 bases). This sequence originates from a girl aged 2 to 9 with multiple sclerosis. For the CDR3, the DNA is TGTGCCAGCAGCTTAATGGGGGGAGAGTACAATGAGCAGTTCTTC. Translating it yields CASSLMGGEYNEQFF.